Listed here are 11 T cell receptor beta chains from one sample, sequenced in a study of beta chain features in type 1 diabetes. The authors reverse transcribed all of the isolated RNA, so sequencing captured expressed TCRB transcripts. Assay used: immunoSEQ multiplex PCR; TCRdb lists only in-frame clones, some missing. The data hold approximately 340,000 clones, with approximately 15% observed a single time. Sequenced sample: naive CD4+ T cells from blood. Receptor source: a young woman in good health.

This chain connects TRBV5-6 to TRBJ1-2; D not resolved. The germline V and J ends were trimmed by 3 bases and 3 bases, with 15 bases remaining between them. CDR1 is SGHDT, CDR2 YYEEEE, per germline. This CDR3 comprises 15 residues. Written as DNA, the CDR3 is TGTGCCAGCAGCTCCCCCTTTGGAGGGTACTATGGCTACACCTTC. Protein sequence: CASSSPFGGYYGYTF.

This chain joins TRBV2 and TRBJ1-2; D is unresolved. CDR1 and CDR2 (germline): SNHLY, FYNNEI. The CDR3 sequence is 14 residues long. Trimming shortened V by 6 bases and J by 7 bases, and 18 bases separated the two germline ends. The CDR3 loop reads CASRQDGESAGYTF. CDR3 DNA sequence: TGTGCCAGCAGGCAGGACGGGGAGTCCGCTGGCTACACCTTC.

V is TRBV18 and J is TRBJ2-7; 8 positions agree with TRBD2. After removal of 4 bases from V and 7 bases from J, the junction contained 9 bases not matched to a gene. The CDR3 loop spans 14 amino acids. Germline values: CDR1 KGHSH, CDR2 LQKENI. The CDR3 loop is CASSRSGISGEQYF. The CDR3 bases are TGTGCCAGCTCACGTAGCGGGATATCCGGGGAGCAGTACTTC.

Only a few counts were recorded for this clone. The V call is TRBV7-9, the J call TRBJ2-3; 9 nucleotides agree with TRBD1. V gave up 3 bases and J gave up 2 bases; unmatched junction bases: 12. The germline CDR1 and CDR2 sequences are SEHNR and FQNEAQ (reference sequence). CDR3 length: 18 amino acids. Here the CDR3 reads CASSFAFGQGIDTDTQYF. The DNA for the CDR3 is TGTGCCAGCAGCTTCGCGTTCGGACAGGGGATAGACACAGATACGCAGTATTTT.

The rearrangement links TRBV7-3 to TRBJ2-1, with 13 positions matching TRBD2. Germline assignment: CDR1 SGHTA and CDR2 FQGTGA. J lost 10 bases, V lost 4 bases, and 7 bases had no gene match. The CDR3 sequence is 15 residues long. CDR3 DNA: TGTGCCAGCAGCTCCTCCGGGACTAGCGGGACCGAGCAGTTCTTC. As protein: CASSSSGTSGTEQFF.

The rearrangement uses TRBV5-1 and TRBJ2-6; D call uncertain. CDR1 and CDR2 from the germline V gene are SGHRS and YFSETQ. The CDR3 loop spans 16 amino acids. V was shortened by 6 bases and J by 2 bases, with 15 bases between the two germline ends. Written as DNA, the CDR3 is TGCGCCAGCACCCGGTCCCAGGCTACTGGGGCCAACGTCCTGACTTTC. This codes for CASTRSQATGANVLTF.

The chain recombines TRBV9 with TRBJ2-7; 7 bases are shared with TRBD2. The CDR3 is made up of 15 amino acids. After removal of 0 bases from V and 3 bases from J, the junction contained 6 bases not matched to a gene. The germline CDR1 and CDR2 sequences are SGDLS and YYNGEE. The DNA for the CDR3 is TGTGCCAGCAGCGTAGATGGCGGGAGCGTCTACGAGCAGTACTTC. Translating it yields CASSVDGGSVYEQYF.

This clone was observed a few times. The same CDR3 arises from other DNA sequences in this sample as well. The rearrangement links TRBV18 to TRBJ2-5; D unclear. Germline loops: CDR1 KGHSH, CDR2 LQKENI. The CDR3 has 13 amino acids. Trimming pared 1 base from V and 3 bases from J, leaving 6 bases between. CDR3 protein: CASSPRREETQYF. In DNA form, the CDR3 reads TGTGCCAGCTCACCACGTCGGGAAGAGACCCAGTACTTC.

Comment on this clone: The sample holds other DNA sequences that translate to the same CDR3. This rearrangement joins TRBV28 to TRBJ2-2, with unresolved D. Per germline, CDR1 MDHEN and CDR2 SYDVKM. The V and J ends lost 4 bases and 4 bases respectively, with 4 bases between them. This CDR3 has 12 amino acids. This chain's CDR3 is CASSYSTGELFF. The DNA of the CDR3 is TGTGCCAGCAGTTACAGCACCGGGGAGCTGTTTTTT.

This clone appeared a few times. The chain carries TRBV7-9 and TRBJ2-1; 9 bases fit TRBD2. The germline gives CDR1 SEHNR, CDR2 FQNEAQ (reference sequence). The CDR3 is made up of 14 amino acids. V was pared by 10 bases and J by 0 bases, with 4 bases of the junction left unmatched. The CDR3 reads CATSSGNSYNEQFF. In nucleotides, the CDR3 is TGTGCCACCTCTAGCGGGAACTCCTACAATGAGCAGTTCTTC.

This sequence joins TRBV2 and TRBJ1-3; D ambiguous. The CDR3 covers 14 residues. From germline, CDR1 is SNHLY and CDR2 FYNNEI. V lost 2 bases and J lost 1, with 6 bases in between. CDR3 DNA sequence: TGTGCCAGCAGTGAATCCAGGTCTGGAAACACCATATATTTT. This gives the protein CASSESRSGNTIYF. Full variable domain (outside the CDR3, taken from reference TRBV2 and TRBJ1-3): EPEVTQTPSHQVTQMGQEVILRCVPISNHLYFYWYRQILGQKVEFLVSFYNNEISEKSEIFDDQFSVERPDGSNFTLKIRSTKLEDSAMYFCASSESRSGNTIYFGEGSWLTVV.